Listed below are T cell receptor beta chains from one sample, sequenced in a study of CD8 T cells in ankylosing spondylitis. TCRdb independently ran MiXCR on the 5' RACE reads; one entry per CDR3 protein. The sample lists 250,000 to 350,000 distinct CDR3 sequences, roughly 20% occurring once. The source material was blood, either unsorted or a sorted T cell fraction (not recorded which). These receptor sequences come from a male donor with ankylosing spondylitis or in good health (not recorded which). CDR3s include the opening cysteine and the closing phenylalanine or tryptophan. D genes are given only for firm matches. Size is stated for part of the rows, as once, few or many counts, or as a class when the clone is expanded.

D	V	size	J	CDR3
NA	TRBV28	few	TRBJ2-5	CASTFGTAQETQYF
NA	TRBV20-1	NA	TRBJ1-2	CSGLRGSSVGYTF
NA	TRBV3-1	many	TRBJ2-4	CASSQDPVGYSIQYF
NA	TRBV20-1	few	TRBJ2-5	CSARVGPGLQRTQYF
NA	TRBV12-3/TRBV12-4	NA	TRBJ2-3	CASRLDYPTDTQYF
NA	TRBV12-3/TRBV12-4	NA	TRBJ2-2	CASIWGPDTGELFF
NA	TRBV20-1	few	TRBJ2-5	CSASLGGQETQYF
TRBD1	TRBV3-1	few	TRBJ2-3	CASSPQGQGVDTQYF
NA	TRBV24-1	few	TRBJ2-2	CATSDAPQFSDLRTGELFF
NA	TRBV12-3/TRBV12-4	NA	TRBJ2-3	CASSTGASRDTQYF
NA	TRBV5-1	many	TRBJ2-3	CASTQGGTDTQYF
NA	TRBV5-1	many	TRBJ2-3	CASSLPTDTQYF
TRBD1	TRBV3-1	NA	TRBJ1-5	CASSLRQGVNQPQHF
NA	TRBV10-3	many	TRBJ2-5	CATSRDNKETQYF
TRBD2	TRBV20-1	few	TRBJ2-3	CSAFLAGVLDTQYF
NA	TRBV12-3/TRBV12-4	many	TRBJ2-1	CASSPGAPEYNEQFF
TRBD2	TRBV24-1	many	TRBJ2-1	CATSGSGIGGGLYNEQFF
NA	TRBV19	NA	TRBJ1-1	CASTQRTENTEAFF
NA	TRBV12-3/TRBV12-4	NA	TRBJ1-2	CASSFVGGYGYTF
NA	TRBV29-1	NA	TRBJ1-2	CSGRGAYGYTF
TRBD2	TRBV20-1	few	TRBJ2-3	CSARGLARGTDTQYF
TRBD1	TRBV10-3	NA	TRBJ1-2	CAIKETGDLGGYTF
TRBD1	TRBV30	NA	TRBJ2-3	CAWSNRGLEDTQYF
TRBD1	TRBV20-1	many	TRBJ1-5	CSARDSGQGGNQPQHF
TRBD1	TRBV27	NA	TRBJ2-4	CASSLSPQGARAKNIQYF
NA	TRBV7-2	few	TRBJ2-3	CASSLGRRDTQYF
TRBD1	TRBV7-9	NA	TRBJ2-3	CASSSPGTGKPDTQYF
NA	TRBV20-1	many	TRBJ1-1	CSARPTREAFF
TRBD2	TRBV6-1	NA	TRBJ2-3	CASSRTSGGRAPTDTQYF
TRBD1	TRBV5-1	few	TRBJ2-3	CASSAPGQSTDTQYF
NA	TRBV29-1	NA	TRBJ2-3	CSVEDPGTDTQYF
NA	TRBV6-1	NA	TRBJ1-6	CASSTLTGAGNSPLHF
TRBD1	TRBV6-1	few	TRBJ2-5	CASSARGTGGETQYF
NA	TRBV20-1	few	TRBJ2-1	CSARVRFSYNEQFF
TRBD1	TRBV7-3	NA	TRBJ2-3	CASSEGDRQYF
NA	TRBV28	NA	TRBJ2-1	CASSSLLGGANEQFF
NA	TRBV29-1	many	TRBJ2-5	CSVYGQMQETQYF
NA	TRBV12-3/TRBV12-4	NA	TRBJ2-3	CASSLDSSPDTQYF
TRBD1	TRBV5-5	many	TRBJ2-4	CASSLQGEVGKNIQYF
NA	TRBV6-5	many	TRBJ1-4	CASSSGEPSNEKLFF
NA	TRBV2	NA	TRBJ2-1	CASSPEAVPYNEQFF
NA	TRBV7-2	NA	TRBJ1-5	CASSLDGNRVNPQHF
NA	TRBV12-3/TRBV12-4	few	TRBJ2-4	CASSSYRERAKNIQYF
NA	TRBV5-1	few	TRBJ2-1	CASSLDRGPYNEQFF
TRBD2	TRBV9	many	TRBJ2-3	CASSMRGDTQYF
NA	TRBV3-1	NA	TRBJ2-5	CTSSQEVLPAKGQYF
NA	TRBV28	NA	TRBJ1-1	CASSSLGRVTEAFF
NA	TRBV20-1	once	TRBJ1-5	CCARSANGRLNQPQHF
NA	TRBV7-2	NA	TRBJ2-3	CASRAVADTQYF
NA	TRBV5-1	few	TRBJ2-1	CASGGGSHSSEQFF
NA	TRBV27	NA	TRBJ1-6	CASSLSGVRTQVSDSPLHF
NA	TRBV7-9	many	TRBJ1-2	CASSSQGYTF
TRBD1	TRBV29-1	NA	TRBJ2-4	CSVGTAGIQYF
TRBD1	TRBV19	few	TRBJ2-2	CASMTGWTGELFF
NA	TRBV15	few	TRBJ1-2	CATSRDRVSFYGYTF
TRBD2	TRBV5-1	NA	TRBJ2-1	CASSTRLAGGEQFF
NA	TRBV6-1	NA	TRBJ1-4	CASRLNRDEKLFF
NA	TRBV20-1	many	TRBJ2-5	CSAPRVGETQYF
NA	TRBV27	few	TRBJ2-1	CASSLSPGPGYNEQFF
NA	TRBV7-6	few	TRBJ2-6	CASSWGGYSGANVLTF